This T cell receptor (beta chain) was identified in a study of shared clonotypes between healthy human individuals. Libraries were prepared by immunoSEQ multiplex PCR; TCRdb keeps only in-frame clonotypes and omits some of them. The table records fewer than 850,000 clones, around 90% of them present only once. V was clipped by 2 bases and J by 2 bases, with 19 bases between them. There are 18 residues in the CDR3. Per the germline V gene, CDR1 is MNHEY and CDR2 is SMNVEV (reference sequence). This sequence originates from a man between 18 and 29 years old in good health. Some clones in this sample may be carry-over from other donors' samples. The chain couples TRBV27 to TRBJ1-5; D is undetermined. Material: memory CD8+ T cells from PBMCs. Subset: CD45RO+ cells pooled with CCR7-negative TemRA cells. The CDR3 here is CASSLGGAIHGGNQPQHF. In DNA, the CDR3 is TGTGCCAGCAGTTTAGGCGGCGCTATTCACGGAGGCAATCAGCCCCAGCATTTT.